This T cell receptor beta chain is drawn from a study of T cell responses to AZD1222 COVID-19 vaccine. The study, taken as a whole, reports: Among the donors, most were white British and more were female, and clonal diversity was possibly underestimated. CD4 TCRs associated with vaccination spanned spike, dominating at 160-218 and 743-854.

The CDR3 contains 13 residues. V lost 0 bases and J 7 bases, leaving 9 bases between the germline ends. The V gene's germline CDR1 is LGHDT and CDR2 YNNKEL (reference sequence). The protocol was immunoSEQ multiplex PCR, while the TCRdb copy is restricted to in-frame clones and leaves out a portion. The data contain some 81,000 clones, around 83% of them singletons. The sample holds a few counts of this clone. Its antigen is not identified. The TCR sequence derives from an adult who received the AZD1222 COVID-19 vaccine. The material sequenced was peripheral blood, taken 28 days after the second AZD1222 dose. The chain couples TRBV3-1 (or the pseudogene TRBV3-2) to TRBJ1-2; no reliable D call. The CDR3 coding sequence is TGTGCCAGCAGCCAAGATCTGCGTACTGGCTACACCTTC. Protein sequence: CASSQDLRTGYTF.